The TCR beta chain described here comes from a study of blood T cell repertoires in COVID-19. Clones were sequenced by immunoSEQ multiplex PCR, and TCRdb holds only the in-frame ones, with some missing. Of about 34,000 clones detected, approximately 71% appear once; the ten largest clones hold under 15%. The TCR was taken from a man older than 75 with active or convalescent COVID-19. Sequenced sample: peripheral blood.

This CDR3 reads CASSLSGLAYETQYF. The DNA of the CDR3 is TGTGCCAGCAGCTTAAGTGGACTAGCGTACGAGACCCAGTACTTC. The chain combines TRBV11-2 with TRBJ2-5, with 9 nucleotides matching TRBD2. Germline loops: CDR1 SGHAT, CDR2 FQNNGV. The CDR3 has 15 residues. V shed 2 bases, J shed 5 bases, and the junction held 6 bases outside the gene matches.